Listed below are T cell receptor beta chains from one sample, sequenced in a study of T cell clonotyping in hematopoietic cell transplantation. Profiling relied on immunoSEQ multiplex PCR, and the TCRdb table lists in-frame clones only, not all of them. The sample contains some 30,000 clones, more than 60% of which appear only once. The sequencing used peripheral blood mononuclear cells, collected before stem cell transplant. The receptors come from a woman in her 30s with chronic myeloid leukemia. Some clones in this sample may be carry-over from other donors' samples. CDR3s include the opening cysteine and the closing phenylalanine or tryptophan. Fields, in order: clone size, J gene, V gene, D gene, CDR3 DNA, CDR3 protein. D genes are given only for firm matches. Size is stated for part of the rows, as once, few or many counts, or as a class when the clone is expanded.

clone_size: -; j_call: TRBJ1-2; v_call: TRBV9; d_call: TRBD1; cdr3_nt: TGTGCCAGCAGCGTAGCTTGGGACAGAGCTAACTATGGCTACACCTTC; cdr3_aa: CASSVAWDRANYGYTF
clone_size: medium-sized; j_call: TRBJ1-3; v_call: TRBV18; d_call: -; cdr3_nt: TGTGCCAGCTCACCTGAAGGAAACACCATATATTTT; cdr3_aa: CASSPEGNTIYF
clone_size: -; j_call: TRBJ1-1; v_call: TRBV7-2; d_call: -; cdr3_nt: TGTGCCAGCAGCTTATCCGGGGGGCGGAACACTGAAGCTTTCTTT; cdr3_aa: CASSLSGGRNTEAFF
clone_size: -; j_call: TRBJ2-7; v_call: TRBV4-2; d_call: -; cdr3_nt: TGTGCCAGCAGCCAAGGTACCGGGACGCCATACGAGCAGTACTTC; cdr3_aa: CASSQGTGTPYEQYF
clone_size: -; j_call: TRBJ2-1; v_call: TRBV4-3; d_call: TRBD1; cdr3_nt: TGCGCCAGCAGCCAAGCTTCACAGGGGGTCGGCAATGAGCAGTTCTTC; cdr3_aa: CASSQASQGVGNEQFF
clone_size: -; j_call: TRBJ1-3; v_call: TRBV5-1; d_call: -; cdr3_nt: TGCGCCAGCAGCTTGGGGGTAGCCGGAAACACCATATATTTT; cdr3_aa: CASSLGVAGNTIYF
clone_size: -; j_call: TRBJ2-6; v_call: TRBV27; d_call: TRBD1; cdr3_nt: TGTGCCAGCAGTTCCCCAAGCAGGGACAGAACTCTCTCTGGGGCCAACGTCCTGACTTTC; cdr3_aa: CASSSPSRDRTLSGANVLTF
clone_size: -; j_call: TRBJ1-6; v_call: TRBV6-5; d_call: TRBD1; cdr3_nt: TGTGCCAGCAGCAACGACAGGGGGCCCGTCTCACCCCTCCACTTT; cdr3_aa: CASSNDRGPVSPLHF
clone_size: -; j_call: TRBJ1-1; v_call: TRBV7-9; d_call: -; cdr3_nt: TGTGCCAGCAGCTTAGAGGGTGAAGCTTTCTTT; cdr3_aa: CASSLEGEAFF
clone_size: few; j_call: TRBJ1-2; v_call: TRBV30; d_call: TRBD1; cdr3_nt: TGTGCCTGGAGTGAATTCACAGGGGCCTATGGCTACACCTTC; cdr3_aa: CAWSEFTGAYGYTF
clone_size: -; j_call: TRBJ1-2; v_call: TRBV27; d_call: TRBD1; cdr3_nt: TGTGCCAGCGGTGGAGACAGGGGAACTGTCTATGGCTACACCTTC; cdr3_aa: CASGGDRGTVYGYTF
clone_size: once; j_call: TRBJ2-7; v_call: TRBV7-2; d_call: TRBD2; cdr3_nt: TGTGCCAGCAGCTTAGCTGGCGGGGGGAGCTCCTACGAGCAGTACTTC; cdr3_aa: CASSLAGGGSSYEQYF
clone_size: -; j_call: TRBJ1-2; v_call: TRBV2; d_call: TRBD1; cdr3_nt: TGTGCCAGCAAAAGGGATGGACAGGGCCGAGGAGGCTACACCTTC; cdr3_aa: CASKRDGQGRGGYTF
clone_size: -; j_call: TRBJ2-6; v_call: TRBV7-6; d_call: -; cdr3_nt: TGTGCCAGCAGCTTAGTTGGGGCCAACGTCCTGACTTTC; cdr3_aa: CASSLVGANVLTF
clone_size: -; j_call: TRBJ2-3; v_call: TRBV5-8; d_call: -; cdr3_nt: TGTGCCAGCAGCTTGCGGGGTTGGAAGACAGATACGCAGTATTTT; cdr3_aa: CASSLRGWKTDTQYF
clone_size: -; j_call: TRBJ1-1; v_call: TRBV6-5; d_call: -; cdr3_nt: TGTGCCAGCAGTTACTCCCGCAGGGCGAACACTGAAGCTTTCTTT; cdr3_aa: CASSYSRRANTEAFF
clone_size: -; j_call: TRBJ2-7; v_call: TRBV19; d_call: -; cdr3_nt: TGTGCCAGTAGTAAGGGGGGCTACGAGCAGTACTTC; cdr3_aa: CASSKGGYEQYF
clone_size: -; j_call: TRBJ2-3; v_call: TRBV6-5; d_call: -; cdr3_nt: TGTGCCAGCCGTGGGTCGGGGCTGGGTACGCAGTATTTT; cdr3_aa: CASRGSGLGTQYF
clone_size: -; j_call: TRBJ2-3; v_call: TRBV30; d_call: -; cdr3_nt: TGTGCCTGGAGTACTAAATATACGCAGTATTTT; cdr3_aa: CAWSTKYTQYF
clone_size: -; j_call: TRBJ2-7; v_call: TRBV7-6; d_call: TRBD2; cdr3_nt: TGTGCCAGCAGCTGGGGACTAGCGGGGGGCTCCACCTACGAGCAGTACTTC; cdr3_aa: CASSWGLAGGSTYEQYF
clone_size: medium-sized; j_call: TRBJ1-1; v_call: TRBV30; d_call: -; cdr3_nt: TGTGCCTGGAGTGTACGTCTGGGATTGAACACTGAAGCTTTCTTT; cdr3_aa: CAWSVRLGLNTEAFF
clone_size: -; j_call: TRBJ1-2; v_call: TRBV9; d_call: -; cdr3_nt: TGTGCCAGCAGCGTAGCACCCACAGCCTTCTATGGCTACACCTTC; cdr3_aa: CASSVAPTAFYGYTF
clone_size: -; j_call: TRBJ1-2; v_call: TRBV2; d_call: TRBD1; cdr3_nt: TGTGCCAGCAGCGGGGACAGGGGTGGCTACACCTTC; cdr3_aa: CASSGDRGGYTF
clone_size: -; j_call: TRBJ1-2; v_call: TRBV5-1; d_call: -; cdr3_nt: TGCGCCAGCAGACCCCCATATATCGGCGGCTACACCTTC; cdr3_aa: CASRPPYIGGYTF
clone_size: -; j_call: TRBJ1-6; v_call: TRBV19; d_call: TRBD1; cdr3_nt: TGTGCCAGTACCGGGACAGGGGGAGATAATTCACCCCTCCACTTT; cdr3_aa: CASTGTGGDNSPLHF
clone_size: -; j_call: TRBJ1-2; v_call: TRBV6-5; d_call: -; cdr3_nt: TGTGCCAGCAGTTACTCGACAGGTCTAAGCTACACCTTC; cdr3_aa: CASSYSTGLSYTF
clone_size: -; j_call: TRBJ1-1; v_call: TRBV4-3; d_call: TRBD1; cdr3_nt: TGCGCCAGCAGCCAAGCGATCACAGGGGGAGCTTTCTTT; cdr3_aa: CASSQAITGGAFF
clone_size: -; j_call: TRBJ2-2; v_call: TRBV5-8; d_call: TRBD1; cdr3_nt: TGTGCCAGCAGCTTTTGGAACAGGGGCCGCACCGGGGAGCTGTTTTTT; cdr3_aa: CASSFWNRGRTGELFF
clone_size: -; j_call: TRBJ2-7; v_call: TRBV11-1; d_call: TRBD2; cdr3_nt: TGTGCCAGCAGCGCCAGCGGGGGCCTGGGGGAGCAGTACTTC; cdr3_aa: CASSASGGLGEQYF
clone_size: -; j_call: TRBJ2-1; v_call: TRBV4-2; d_call: -; cdr3_nt: TGTGCCAGCAGCCAACTTTCTTACAATGAGCAGTTCTTC; cdr3_aa: CASSQLSYNEQFF
clone_size: -; j_call: TRBJ2-1; v_call: TRBV4-1; d_call: -; cdr3_nt: TGCGCCAGCAGCGGGGGGGGCCTTGGGAAGTTCTTC; cdr3_aa: CASSGGGLGKFF
clone_size: few; j_call: TRBJ1-2; v_call: TRBV10-3; d_call: -; cdr3_nt: TGTGCCATCAGTCAGGGGAATGGCTACACCTTC; cdr3_aa: CAISQGNGYTF
clone_size: -; j_call: TRBJ1-5; v_call: TRBV30; d_call: -; cdr3_nt: TGTGCCTGGAGTGTACGAGGACAGCCCCAGCATTTT; cdr3_aa: CAWSVRGQPQHF
clone_size: once; j_call: TRBJ2-7; v_call: TRBV6-5; d_call: -; cdr3_nt: TGTGCCAGCAGTTACTCGACTTCACCACTTCCTGGCGAGCAGTACTTC; cdr3_aa: CASSYSTSPLPGEQYF
clone_size: -; j_call: TRBJ1-4; v_call: TRBV7-9; d_call: -; cdr3_nt: TGTGCCAGCAGCTTATTCGGGAGGTTGGGTGAAAAACTGTTTTTT; cdr3_aa: CASSLFGRLGEKLFF
clone_size: once; j_call: TRBJ2-3; v_call: TRBV7-2; d_call: -; cdr3_nt: TGTGCCAGCAGCTTGTCTGGGTTTACAGATACGCAGTATTTT; cdr3_aa: CASSLSGFTDTQYF
clone_size: -; j_call: TRBJ1-5; v_call: TRBV6-5; d_call: TRBD1; cdr3_nt: TGTGCCAGCAGGTCCACAGGGGGAAGAGGTCAGCCCCAGCATTTT; cdr3_aa: CASRSTGGRGQPQHF
clone_size: -; j_call: TRBJ2-7; v_call: TRBV2; d_call: -; cdr3_nt: TGTGCCAGCTCAGAGTTTAGCTACCCTTACGAGCAGTACTTC; cdr3_aa: CASSEFSYPYEQYF
clone_size: -; j_call: TRBJ1-1; v_call: TRBV20-1; d_call: -; cdr3_nt: TGCAGTGCTAGGCGGCAGACTGAAGCTTTCTTT; cdr3_aa: CSARRQTEAFF
clone_size: few; j_call: TRBJ1-5; v_call: TRBV6-1; d_call: -; cdr3_nt: TGTGCCAGCAGTGAAGGGCGGGGGGTATACCAGCCCCAGCATTTT; cdr3_aa: CASSEGRGVYQPQHF
clone_size: -; j_call: TRBJ1-6; v_call: TRBV2; d_call: -; cdr3_nt: TGTGCCAGCAAACTGGACAGCCAATATTCACCCCTCCACTTT; cdr3_aa: CASKLDSQYSPLHF
clone_size: -; j_call: TRBJ2-1; v_call: TRBV30; d_call: -; cdr3_nt: TGTGCCTGGAGTTCGGGTTCCCTTAGCTCCTACAATGAGCAGTTCTTC; cdr3_aa: CAWSSGSLSSYNEQFF
clone_size: -; j_call: TRBJ1-1; v_call: TRBV10-1; d_call: TRBD1; cdr3_nt: TGCGCCAGCAGTGAGTTAGCAGGGGGATACACTGAAGCTTTCTTT; cdr3_aa: CASSELAGGYTEAFF
clone_size: -; j_call: TRBJ1-6; v_call: TRBV30; d_call: -; cdr3_nt: TGTGCCTGGAGTGGGCCGTTTCCCAATTCACCCCTCCACTTT; cdr3_aa: CAWSGPFPNSPLHF
clone_size: -; j_call: TRBJ2-3; v_call: TRBV6-4; d_call: TRBD2; cdr3_nt: TGTGCCAGCTCTAGCGGGGGGAGCACAGATACGCAGTATTTT; cdr3_aa: CASSSGGSTDTQYF
clone_size: -; j_call: TRBJ1-1; v_call: TRBV6-1; d_call: -; cdr3_nt: TGTGCCAGCAGCAAAGACGCGTACACTGAAGCTTTCTTT; cdr3_aa: CASSKDAYTEAFF
clone_size: -; j_call: TRBJ2-1; v_call: TRBV5-5; d_call: TRBD1; cdr3_nt: TGTGCCAGCGCGGGGACAGGGGGCTACAATGAGCAGTTCTTC; cdr3_aa: CASAGTGGYNEQFF
clone_size: -; j_call: TRBJ1-2; v_call: TRBV7-9; d_call: -; cdr3_nt: TGTGCCAGCAGCTTAAAGGACAGTCTTAGCTACACCTTC; cdr3_aa: CASSLKDSLSYTF
clone_size: -; j_call: TRBJ2-5; v_call: TRBV19; d_call: TRBD2; cdr3_nt: TGTGCCAGTGGGACTAGCGGGGGCGCCGCAAAGACCCAGTACTTC; cdr3_aa: CASGTSGGAAKTQYF
clone_size: -; j_call: TRBJ2-5; v_call: TRBV5-6; d_call: -; cdr3_nt: TGTGCCAGCAGCTCAAGGAGAGGCGGGTACCAAGAGACCCAGTACTTC; cdr3_aa: CASSSRRGGYQETQYF
clone_size: -; j_call: TRBJ1-4; v_call: TRBV6-5; d_call: -; cdr3_nt: TGTGCCAGCAGCCGGACCTTGATAAATGAAAAACTGTTTTTT; cdr3_aa: CASSRTLINEKLFF